A single sample gave rise to the 10 T cell receptor beta chains below, sequenced in a study of CXCR3-negative and CXCR3-positive naive CD8 T cells. For these receptors, no antigen is known. TRB cDNA was prepared as libraries by UMI-labeled 5' RACE. TCRdb reprocessed the 5' RACE reads and reports one entry per CDR3 protein, with no DNA. The sample table sets out more than 80,000 distinct CDR3 sequences. The study's findings and limits: Against CXCR3-negative naive cells, CXCR3-positive naive cells showed more hydrophobic TRB CDR3s.

Sequencing input: naive CXCR3+ CD8+ T cells from blood. Subset meaning: CD45RO-CCR7+CD27+CD95- naive CD8+ T cells expressing CXCR3 (TNR3+). The receptor set was obtained from a human donor in good health. Some clones in this sample may be carry-over from other donors' samples.

The genes are TRBV7-8 and TRBJ2-7; TCRdb gives TRBD1 as the D gene, but with no DNA this cannot be confirmed. CDR1 is SGHVS and CDR2 is FQNEAQ in the germline V gene. The CDR3 is 14 residues long. This CDR3 is CASSPPGQPYEQYF.

CDR3 loop: CASSEFSTGELFF. The V call is TRBV6-4, the J call TRBJ2-2. Germline lookup yields CDR1 MRHNA and CDR2 SNTAGT. CDR3 size: 13 residues.

The chain links TRBV12-3 or TRBV12-4 to TRBJ2-1; no DNA is available, so the TRBD1 call from TCRdb remains unchecked. This CDR3 has 15 residues. This chain's CDR3 is CASSSGTGNYNEQFF.

This rearrangement joins TRBV12-3 or TRBV12-4 to TRBJ2-7; TCRdb proposes TRBD1, but this gene call is untestable without DNA. The CDR3 runs to 13 residues. The CDR3 is CASSFSMGDEQYF.

This chain uses TRBV4-1 with TRBJ1-5; with no DNA, the TCRdb D assignment of TRBD1 cannot be verified. Germline CDR1 MGHRA, CDR2 YSYEKL. The CDR3 consists of 16 residues. Here the CDR3 reads CASSLIGADSNQPQHF.

This chain uses TRBV20-1 with TRBJ2-7; as DNA is missing, the TRBD2 call by TCRdb cannot be tested. The length of the CDR3 is 12 residues. Germline-derived CDR1 and CDR2 are DFQATT and SNEGSKA (reference sequence). The CDR3 here is CSARGTRYEQYF.

The chain is built from TRBV7-9 and TRBJ1-1; TCRdb lists TRBD1, though no DNA is available to test this call. Germline values: CDR1 SEHNR, CDR2 FQNEAQ (reference sequence). The CDR3 spans 16 residues. CDR3 loop: CASSGDRTIKNTEAFF. The entire variable domain, with the rest obtained from reference TRBV7-9 and TRBJ1-1, is as follows: DTGVSQNPRHKITKRGQNVTFRCDPISEHNRLYWYRQTLGQGPEFLTYFQNEAQLEKSRLLSDRFSAERPKGSFSTLEIQRTEQGDSAMYLCASSGDRTIKNTEAFFGQGTRLTVV.

This chain links TRBV5-1 with TRBJ2-1; there is no DNA to check the TCRdb D call of TRBD1. The germline V gene has CDR1 SGHRS and CDR2 YFSETQ. This CDR3 is built from 14 residues. CDR3 sequence: CASSLGWGDNEQFF. The full variable domain, with the rest looked up from reference TRBV5-1 and TRBJ2-1, is KAGVTQTPRYLIKTRGQQVTLSCSPISGHRSVSWYQQTPGQGLQFLFEYFSETQRNKGNFPGRFSGRQFSNSRSEMNVSTLELGDSALYLCASSLGWGDNEQFFGPGTRLTVL.

The rearrangement joins TRBV13 to TRBJ1-6; as DNA is missing, the TRBD1 call by TCRdb cannot be tested. Germline CDR1 is PRHDT and CDR2 is FYEKMQ (reference sequence). The CDR3 length is 15 residues. The CDR3: CASSLGLGTHSPLHF. Combining the CDR3 with reference TRBV13 and TRBJ1-6 gives the whole variable domain AAGVIQSPRHLIKEKRETATLKCYPIPRHDTVYWYQQGPGQDPQFLISFYEKMQSDKGSIPDRFSAQQFSDYHSELNMSSLELGDSALYFCASSLGLGTHSPLHFGNGTRLTVT.

The chain couples TRBV20-1 to TRBJ2-3; checking the TCRdb D call of TRBD2 is not possible without DNA. This CDR3 is 15 amino acids long. Germline loops: CDR1 DFQATT, CDR2 SNEGSKA (reference sequence). The CDR3 sequence: CSARTASGIADTQYF.